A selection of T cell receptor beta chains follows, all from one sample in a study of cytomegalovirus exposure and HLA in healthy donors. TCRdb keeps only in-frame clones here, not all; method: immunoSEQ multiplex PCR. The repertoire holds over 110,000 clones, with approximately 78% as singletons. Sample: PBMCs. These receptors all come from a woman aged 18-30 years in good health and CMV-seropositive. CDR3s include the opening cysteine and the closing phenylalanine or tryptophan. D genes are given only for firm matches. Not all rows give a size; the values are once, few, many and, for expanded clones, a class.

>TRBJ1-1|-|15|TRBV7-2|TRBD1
CASSRLDRWDTEAFF
TGTGCCAGCAGCCGACTGGACAGGTGGGACACTGAAGCTTTCTTT
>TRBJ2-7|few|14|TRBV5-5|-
CASSSTDRAYEQYF
TGTGCCAGCAGCTCTACCGACAGAGCCTACGAGCAGTACTTC
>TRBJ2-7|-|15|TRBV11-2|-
CASSQTDSISYEQYF
TGTGCCAGCAGCCAGACAGATTCGATATCCTACGAGCAGTACTTC
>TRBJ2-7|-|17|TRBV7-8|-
CASSSLLGGGDPAEQYF
TGTGCCAGCAGCTCCCTTCTAGGCGGGGGCGATCCAGCCGAGCAGTACTTC
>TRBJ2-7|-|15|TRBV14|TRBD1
CASSPGPGGSYEQYF
TGTGCCAGCAGCCCTGGTCCAGGGGGCTCCTACGAGCAGTACTTC
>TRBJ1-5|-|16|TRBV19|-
CASSIDQGDGDQPQHF
TGTGCCAGTAGTATAGATCAAGGGGATGGCGATCAGCCCCAGCATTTT
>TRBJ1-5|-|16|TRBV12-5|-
CASGLVLRGSNQPQHF
TGTGCTAGTGGTTTGGTACTCCGGGGTAGCAATCAGCCCCAGCATTTT
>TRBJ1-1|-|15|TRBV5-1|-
CASSDWSGMNTEAFF
TGCGCCAGCAGCGATTGGTCAGGGATGAACACTGAAGCTTTCTTT
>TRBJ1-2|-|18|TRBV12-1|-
CASSSWTGKVRVNYGYTF
TGTGCCAGCAGCTCCTGGACAGGGAAGGTACGGGTTAACTATGGCTACACCTTC
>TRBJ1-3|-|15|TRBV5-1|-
CASSLDGSSGNTIYF
TGCGCCAGCAGCTTGGACGGGAGCTCTGGAAACACCATATATTTT
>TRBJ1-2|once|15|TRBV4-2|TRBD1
CASSQATGANYGYTF
TGTGCCAGCAGCCAGGCAACAGGGGCAAACTATGGCTACACCTTC
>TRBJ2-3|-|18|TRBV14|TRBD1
CASSQELGQGGHTDTQYF
TGTGCCAGCAGCCAAGAATTGGGACAGGGAGGGCACACAGATACGCAGTATTTT
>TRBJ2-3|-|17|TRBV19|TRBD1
CASSILLVQGPTDTQYF
TGTGCCAGTAGTATCCTATTGGTACAGGGGCCCACAGATACGCAGTATTTT
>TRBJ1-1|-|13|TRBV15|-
CATSTKRGTEAFF
TGTGCCACCAGCACCAAAAGAGGGACTGAAGCTTTCTTT
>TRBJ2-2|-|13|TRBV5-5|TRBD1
CASIQGVTGELFF
TGTGCCAGCATACAGGGGGTCACCGGGGAGCTGTTTTTT
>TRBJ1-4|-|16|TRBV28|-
CASRGQTSSRDEKLFF
TGTGCCAGCAGGGGACAAACGAGCAGTCGGGATGAAAAACTGTTTTTT
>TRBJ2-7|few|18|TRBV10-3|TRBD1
CAISDSLPRDRSSYEQYF
TGTGCCATCAGTGACAGCTTACCCCGGGACAGGAGCTCCTACGAGCAGTACTTC
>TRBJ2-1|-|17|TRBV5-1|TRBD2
CASSVGLRLAGGDEQFF
TGCGCCAGCAGCGTAGGACTTCGACTAGCGGGGGGCGATGAGCAGTTCTTC
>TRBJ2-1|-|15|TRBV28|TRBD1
CASSLGQSSYNEQFF
TGTGCCAGCAGTTTGGGACAGAGCTCCTACAATGAGCAGTTCTTC
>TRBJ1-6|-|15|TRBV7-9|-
CASSFSGGSNSPLHF
TGTGCCAGCAGCTTTTCGGGGGGTTCTAATTCACCCCTCCACTTT
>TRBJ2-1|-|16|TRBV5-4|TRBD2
CASSSILAGRYNEQFF
TGTGCCAGCAGCTCCATACTAGCGGGGAGATACAATGAGCAGTTCTTC
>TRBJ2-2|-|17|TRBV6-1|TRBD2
CASSGTVGGSGTGELFF
TGTGCCAGCAGTGGAACGGTCGGGGGGTCGGGCACCGGGGAGCTGTTTTTT